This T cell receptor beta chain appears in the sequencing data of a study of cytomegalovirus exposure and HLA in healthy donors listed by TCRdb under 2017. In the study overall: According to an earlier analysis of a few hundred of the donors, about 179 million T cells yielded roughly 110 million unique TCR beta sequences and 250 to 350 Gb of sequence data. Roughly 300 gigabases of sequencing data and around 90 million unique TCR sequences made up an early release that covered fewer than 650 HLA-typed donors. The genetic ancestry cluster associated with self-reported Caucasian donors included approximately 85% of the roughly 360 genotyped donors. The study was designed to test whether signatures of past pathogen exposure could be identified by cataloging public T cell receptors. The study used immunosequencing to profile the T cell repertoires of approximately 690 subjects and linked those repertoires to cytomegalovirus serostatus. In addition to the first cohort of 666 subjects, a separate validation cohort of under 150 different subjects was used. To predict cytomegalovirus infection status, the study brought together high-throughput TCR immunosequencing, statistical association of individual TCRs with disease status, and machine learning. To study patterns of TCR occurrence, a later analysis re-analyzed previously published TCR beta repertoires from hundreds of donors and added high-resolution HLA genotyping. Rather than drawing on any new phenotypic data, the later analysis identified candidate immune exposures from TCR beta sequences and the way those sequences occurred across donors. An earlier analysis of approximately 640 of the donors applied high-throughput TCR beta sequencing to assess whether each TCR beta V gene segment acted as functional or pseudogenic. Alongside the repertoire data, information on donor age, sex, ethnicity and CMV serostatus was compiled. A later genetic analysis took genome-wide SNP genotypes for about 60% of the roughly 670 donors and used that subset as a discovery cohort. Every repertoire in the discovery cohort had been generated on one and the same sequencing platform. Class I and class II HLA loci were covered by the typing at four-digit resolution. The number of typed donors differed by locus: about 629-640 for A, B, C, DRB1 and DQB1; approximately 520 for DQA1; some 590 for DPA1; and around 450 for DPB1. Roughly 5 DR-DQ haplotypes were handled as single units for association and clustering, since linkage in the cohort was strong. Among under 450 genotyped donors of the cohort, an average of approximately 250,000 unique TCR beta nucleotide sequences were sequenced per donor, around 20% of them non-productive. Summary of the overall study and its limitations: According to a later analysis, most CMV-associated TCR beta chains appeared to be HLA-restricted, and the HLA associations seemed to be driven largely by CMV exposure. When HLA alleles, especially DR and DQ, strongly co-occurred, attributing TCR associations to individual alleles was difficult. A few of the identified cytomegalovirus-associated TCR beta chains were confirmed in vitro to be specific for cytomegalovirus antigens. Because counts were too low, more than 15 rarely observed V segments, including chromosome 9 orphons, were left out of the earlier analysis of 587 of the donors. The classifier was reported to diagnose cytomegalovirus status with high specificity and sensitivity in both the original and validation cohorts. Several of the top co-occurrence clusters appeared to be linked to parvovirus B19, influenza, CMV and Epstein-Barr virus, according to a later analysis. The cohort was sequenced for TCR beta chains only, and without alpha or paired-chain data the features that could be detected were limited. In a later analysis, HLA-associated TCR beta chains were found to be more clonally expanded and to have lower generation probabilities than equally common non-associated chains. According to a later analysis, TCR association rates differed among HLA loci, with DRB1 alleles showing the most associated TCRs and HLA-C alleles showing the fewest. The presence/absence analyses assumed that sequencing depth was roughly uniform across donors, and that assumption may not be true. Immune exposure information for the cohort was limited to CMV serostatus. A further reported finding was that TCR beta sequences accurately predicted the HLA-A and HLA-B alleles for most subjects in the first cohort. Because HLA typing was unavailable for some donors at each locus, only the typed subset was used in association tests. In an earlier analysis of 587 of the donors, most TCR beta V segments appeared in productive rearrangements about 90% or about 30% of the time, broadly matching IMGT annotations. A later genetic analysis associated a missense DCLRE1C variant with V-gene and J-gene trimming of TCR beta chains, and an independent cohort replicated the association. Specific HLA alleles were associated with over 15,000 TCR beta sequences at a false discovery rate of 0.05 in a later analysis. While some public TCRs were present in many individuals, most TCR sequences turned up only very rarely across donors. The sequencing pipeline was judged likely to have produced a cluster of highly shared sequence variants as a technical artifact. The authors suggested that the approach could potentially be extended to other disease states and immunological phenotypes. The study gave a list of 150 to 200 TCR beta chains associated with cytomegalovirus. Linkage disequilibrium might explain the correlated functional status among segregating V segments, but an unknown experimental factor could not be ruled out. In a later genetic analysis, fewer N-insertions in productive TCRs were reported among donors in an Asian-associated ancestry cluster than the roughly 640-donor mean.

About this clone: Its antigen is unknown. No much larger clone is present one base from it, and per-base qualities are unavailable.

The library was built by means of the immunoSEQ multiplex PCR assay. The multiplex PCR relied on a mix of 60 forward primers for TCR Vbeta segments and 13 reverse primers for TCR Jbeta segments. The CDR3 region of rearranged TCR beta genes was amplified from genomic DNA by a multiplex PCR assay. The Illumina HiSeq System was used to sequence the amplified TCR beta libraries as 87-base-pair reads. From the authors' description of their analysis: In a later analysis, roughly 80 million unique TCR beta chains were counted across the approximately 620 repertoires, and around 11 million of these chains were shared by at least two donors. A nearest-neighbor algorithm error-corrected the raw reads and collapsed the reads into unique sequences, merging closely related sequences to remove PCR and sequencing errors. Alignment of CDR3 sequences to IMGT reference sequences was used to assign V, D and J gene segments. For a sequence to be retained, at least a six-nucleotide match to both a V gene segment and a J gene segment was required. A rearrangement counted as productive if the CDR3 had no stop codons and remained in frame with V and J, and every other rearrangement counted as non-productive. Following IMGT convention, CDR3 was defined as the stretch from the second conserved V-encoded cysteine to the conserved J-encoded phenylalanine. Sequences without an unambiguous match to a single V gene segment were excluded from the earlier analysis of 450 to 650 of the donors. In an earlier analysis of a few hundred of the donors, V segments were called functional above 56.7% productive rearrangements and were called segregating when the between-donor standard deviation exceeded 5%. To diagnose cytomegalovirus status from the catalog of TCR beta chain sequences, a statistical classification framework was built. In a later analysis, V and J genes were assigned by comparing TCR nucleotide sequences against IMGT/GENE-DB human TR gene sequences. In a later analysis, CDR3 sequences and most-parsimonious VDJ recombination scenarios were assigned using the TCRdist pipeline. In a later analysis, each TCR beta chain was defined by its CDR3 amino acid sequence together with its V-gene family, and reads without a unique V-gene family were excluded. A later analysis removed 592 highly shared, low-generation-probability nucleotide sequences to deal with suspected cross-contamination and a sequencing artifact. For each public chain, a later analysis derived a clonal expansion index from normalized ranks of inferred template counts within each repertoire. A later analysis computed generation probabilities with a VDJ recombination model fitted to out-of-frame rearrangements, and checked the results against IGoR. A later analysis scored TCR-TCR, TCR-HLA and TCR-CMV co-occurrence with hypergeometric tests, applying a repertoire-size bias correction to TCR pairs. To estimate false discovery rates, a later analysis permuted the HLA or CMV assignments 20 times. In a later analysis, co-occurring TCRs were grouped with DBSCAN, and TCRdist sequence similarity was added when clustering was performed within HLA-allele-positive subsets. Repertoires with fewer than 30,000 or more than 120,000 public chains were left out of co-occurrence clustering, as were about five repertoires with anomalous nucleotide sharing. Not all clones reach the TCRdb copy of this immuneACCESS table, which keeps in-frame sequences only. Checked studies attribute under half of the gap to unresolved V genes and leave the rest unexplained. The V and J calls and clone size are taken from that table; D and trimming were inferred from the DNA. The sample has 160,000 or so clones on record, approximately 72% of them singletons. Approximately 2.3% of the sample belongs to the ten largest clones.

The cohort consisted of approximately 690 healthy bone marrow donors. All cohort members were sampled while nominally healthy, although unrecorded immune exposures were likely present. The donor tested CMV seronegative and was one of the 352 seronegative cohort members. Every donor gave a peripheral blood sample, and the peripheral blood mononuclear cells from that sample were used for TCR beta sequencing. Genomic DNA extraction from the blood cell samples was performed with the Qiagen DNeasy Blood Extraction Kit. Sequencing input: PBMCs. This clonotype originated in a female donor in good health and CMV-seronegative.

At the DNA level, the sequence is TGTGCCAGCAGCCAAGAGAGGCGGGGGGGCGGTGAGACCCAGTACTTC. This sequence encodes CASSQERRGGGETQYF. The V gene is TRBV4-2 and the J gene is TRBJ2-5, with TRBD2 matching 9 junction bases. The CDR3 numbers 16 residues from cysteine through phenylalanine. Only CDR3 DNA remains: 48 bases, in frame from the first base. CDR1 and CDR2 are drawn from the germline V gene: LGHNA, YNFKEQ. From V the trimming removes 0 bases and from J it removes 5 bases, while the gene matches leave 7 bases of the junction unaccounted for.